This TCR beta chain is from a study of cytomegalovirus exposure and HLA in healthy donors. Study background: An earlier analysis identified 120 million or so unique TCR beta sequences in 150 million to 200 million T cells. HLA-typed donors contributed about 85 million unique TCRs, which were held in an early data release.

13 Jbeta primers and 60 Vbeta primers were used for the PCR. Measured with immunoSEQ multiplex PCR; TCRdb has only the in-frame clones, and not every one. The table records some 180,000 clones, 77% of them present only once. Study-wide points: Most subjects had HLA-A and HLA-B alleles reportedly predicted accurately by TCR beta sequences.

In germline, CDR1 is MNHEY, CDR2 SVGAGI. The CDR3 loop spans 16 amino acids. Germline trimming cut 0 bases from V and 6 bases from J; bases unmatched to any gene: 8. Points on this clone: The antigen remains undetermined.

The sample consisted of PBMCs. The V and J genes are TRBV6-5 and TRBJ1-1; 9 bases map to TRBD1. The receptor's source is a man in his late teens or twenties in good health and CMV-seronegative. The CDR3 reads CASSYSPGQGSPEAFF. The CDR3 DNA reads TGTGCCAGCAGTTACTCGCCGGGACAGGGTAGCCCTGAAGCTTTCTTT.